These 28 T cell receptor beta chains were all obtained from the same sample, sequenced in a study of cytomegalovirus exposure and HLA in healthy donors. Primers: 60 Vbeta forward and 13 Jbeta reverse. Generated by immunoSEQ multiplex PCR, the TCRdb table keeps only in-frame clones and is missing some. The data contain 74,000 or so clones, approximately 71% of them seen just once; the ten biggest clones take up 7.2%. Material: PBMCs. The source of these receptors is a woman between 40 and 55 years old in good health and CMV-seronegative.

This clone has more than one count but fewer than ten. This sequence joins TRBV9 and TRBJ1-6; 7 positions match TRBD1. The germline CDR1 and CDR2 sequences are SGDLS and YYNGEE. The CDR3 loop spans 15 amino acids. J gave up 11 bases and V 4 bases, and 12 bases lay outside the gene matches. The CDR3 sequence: CASSPFDRERTPLHF. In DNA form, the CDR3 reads TGTGCCAGCAGCCCCTTTGACAGGGAGAGGACACCCCTCCACTTT.

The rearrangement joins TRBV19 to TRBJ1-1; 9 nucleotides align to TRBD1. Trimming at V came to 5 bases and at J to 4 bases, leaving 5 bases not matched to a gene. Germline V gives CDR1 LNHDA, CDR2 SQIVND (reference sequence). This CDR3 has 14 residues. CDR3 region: CASSLGTGRTEAFF. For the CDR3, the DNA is TGTGCCAGTAGTCTCGGGACAGGGCGCACTGAAGCTTTCTTT.

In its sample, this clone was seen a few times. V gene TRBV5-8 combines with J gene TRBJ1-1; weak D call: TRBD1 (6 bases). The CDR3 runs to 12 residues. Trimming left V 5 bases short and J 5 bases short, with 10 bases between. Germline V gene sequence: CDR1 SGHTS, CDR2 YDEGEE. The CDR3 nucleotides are TGTGCCAGCAGACGCAGGGGAACTGAAGCTTTCTTT. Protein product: CASRRRGTEAFF.

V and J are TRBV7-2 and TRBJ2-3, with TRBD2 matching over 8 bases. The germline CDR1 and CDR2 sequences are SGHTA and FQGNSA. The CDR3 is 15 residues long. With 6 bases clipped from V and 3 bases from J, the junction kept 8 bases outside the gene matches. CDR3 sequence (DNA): TGTGCCAGCAGTCTTAGCGGGATGGGTACAGATACGCAGTATTTT. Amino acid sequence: CASSLSGMGTDTQYF.

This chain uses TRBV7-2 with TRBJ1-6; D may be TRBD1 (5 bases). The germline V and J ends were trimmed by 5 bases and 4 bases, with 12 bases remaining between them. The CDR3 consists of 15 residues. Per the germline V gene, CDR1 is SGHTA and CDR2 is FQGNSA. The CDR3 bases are TGTGCCAGCAGCCCTAGACAGATGTATAATTCACCCCTCCACTTT. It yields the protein CASSPRQMYNSPLHF.

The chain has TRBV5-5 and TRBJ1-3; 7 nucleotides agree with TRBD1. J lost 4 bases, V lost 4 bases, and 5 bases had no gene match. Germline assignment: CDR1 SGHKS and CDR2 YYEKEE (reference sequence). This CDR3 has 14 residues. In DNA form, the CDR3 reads TGTGCCAGCAGCCAACAGGGGTTAGGAAACACCATATATTTT. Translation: CASSQQGLGNTIYF.

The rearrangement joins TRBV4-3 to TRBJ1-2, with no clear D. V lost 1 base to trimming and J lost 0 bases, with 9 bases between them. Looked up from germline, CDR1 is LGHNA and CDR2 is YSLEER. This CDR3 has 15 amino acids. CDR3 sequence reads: CASSQAPGSNYGYTF. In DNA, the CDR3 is TGCGCCAGCAGCCAAGCGCCAGGATCTAACTATGGCTACACCTTC.

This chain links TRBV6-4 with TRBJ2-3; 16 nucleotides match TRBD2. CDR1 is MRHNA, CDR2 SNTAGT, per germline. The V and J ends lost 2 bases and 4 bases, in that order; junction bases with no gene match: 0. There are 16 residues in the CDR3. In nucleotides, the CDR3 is TGTGCCAGCAGTGACGGGACTAGCGGGGGGGCAGATACGCAGTATTTT. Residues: CASSDGTSGGADTQYF.

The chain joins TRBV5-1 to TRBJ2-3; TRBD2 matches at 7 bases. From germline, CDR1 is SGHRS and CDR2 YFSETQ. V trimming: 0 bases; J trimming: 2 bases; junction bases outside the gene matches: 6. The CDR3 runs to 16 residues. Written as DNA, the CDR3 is TGCGCCAGCAGCTTGGTAGCTAGCGGACCCACAGATACGCAGTATTTT. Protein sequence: CASSLVASGPTDTQYF. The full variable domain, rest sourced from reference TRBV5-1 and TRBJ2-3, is KAGVTQTPRYLIKTRGQQVTLSCSPISGHRSVSWYQQTPGQGLQFLFEYFSETQRNKGNFPGRFSGRQFSNSRSEMNVSTLELGDSALYLCASSLVASGPTDTQYFGPGTRLTVL.

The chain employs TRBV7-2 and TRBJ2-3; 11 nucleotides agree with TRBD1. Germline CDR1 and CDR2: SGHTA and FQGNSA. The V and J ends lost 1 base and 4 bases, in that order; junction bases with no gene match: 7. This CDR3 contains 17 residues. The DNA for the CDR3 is TGTGCCAGCAGCTTAGTTGAACCGGGACAGGGGGCAGATACGCAGTATTTT. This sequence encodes CASSLVEPGQGADTQYF.

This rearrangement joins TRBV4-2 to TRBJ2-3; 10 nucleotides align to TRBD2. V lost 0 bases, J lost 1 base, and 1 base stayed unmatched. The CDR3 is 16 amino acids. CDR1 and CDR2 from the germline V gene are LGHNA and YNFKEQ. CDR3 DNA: TGTGCCAGCAGCCAAGATCTAGCGGGGGGCACAGATACGCAGTATTTT. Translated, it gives CASSQDLAGGTDTQYF.

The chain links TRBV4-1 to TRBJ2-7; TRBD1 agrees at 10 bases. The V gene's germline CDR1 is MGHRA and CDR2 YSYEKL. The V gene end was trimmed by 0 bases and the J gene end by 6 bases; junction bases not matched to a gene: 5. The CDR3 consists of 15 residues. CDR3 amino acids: CASSQEPGQGREQYF. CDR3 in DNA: TGCGCCAGCAGCCAAGAACCGGGACAGGGGCGCGAGCAGTACTTC.

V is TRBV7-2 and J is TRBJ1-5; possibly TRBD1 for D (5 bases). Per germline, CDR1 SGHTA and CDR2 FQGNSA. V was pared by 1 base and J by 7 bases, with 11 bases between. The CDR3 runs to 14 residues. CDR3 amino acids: CASSLVGGGQPQHF. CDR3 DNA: TGTGCCAGCAGCTTAGTGGGGGGAGGGCAGCCCCAGCATTTT.

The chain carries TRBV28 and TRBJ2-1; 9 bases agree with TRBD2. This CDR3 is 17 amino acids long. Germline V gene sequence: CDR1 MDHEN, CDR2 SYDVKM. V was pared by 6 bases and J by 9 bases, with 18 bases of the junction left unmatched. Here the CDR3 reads CASSPPRVRGRGIEQFF. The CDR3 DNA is TGTGCCAGCAGCCCTCCCCGGGTGCGCGGGAGGGGGATTGAGCAGTTCTTC. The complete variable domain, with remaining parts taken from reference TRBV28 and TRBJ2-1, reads DVKVTQSSRYLVKRTGEKVFLECVQDMDHENMFWYRQDPGLGLRLIYFSYDVKMKEKGDIPEGYSVSREKKERFSLILESASTNQTSMYLCASSPPRVRGRGIEQFFGPGTRLTVL.

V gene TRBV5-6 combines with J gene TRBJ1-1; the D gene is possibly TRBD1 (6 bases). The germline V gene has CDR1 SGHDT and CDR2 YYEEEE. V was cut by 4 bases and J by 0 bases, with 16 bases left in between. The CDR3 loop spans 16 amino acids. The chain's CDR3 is CASSPDSRVVNTEAFF. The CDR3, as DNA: TGTGCCAGCAGCCCGGACAGCAGGGTGGTGAACACTGAAGCTTTCTTT.

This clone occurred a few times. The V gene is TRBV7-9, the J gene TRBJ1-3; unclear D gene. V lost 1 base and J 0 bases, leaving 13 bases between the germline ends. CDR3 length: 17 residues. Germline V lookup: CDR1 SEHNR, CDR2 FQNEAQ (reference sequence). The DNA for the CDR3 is TGTGCCAGCAGCTTAGGGTGGCAACGCTTCTCTGGAAACACCATATATTTT. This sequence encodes CASSLGWQRFSGNTIYF.

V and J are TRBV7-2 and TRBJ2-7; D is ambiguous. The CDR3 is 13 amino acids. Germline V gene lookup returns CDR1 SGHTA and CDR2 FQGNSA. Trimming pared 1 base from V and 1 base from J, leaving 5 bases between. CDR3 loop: CASSLDFSYEQYF. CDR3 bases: TGTGCCAGCAGCTTAGACTTTTCCTACGAGCAGTACTTC.

The CDR3 DNA sequence: TGTGCCAGCACCCAGGCGGACAGCGACAATGAGCAGTTCTTC. The encoded protein is CASTQADSDNEQFF. The chain carries TRBV7-9 and TRBJ2-1; D might be TRBD1 (6 bases). V lost 7 bases and J 5 bases, leaving 15 bases between the germline ends. The CDR3 spans 14 residues. CDR1 and CDR2 (germline): SEHNR, FQNEAQ (reference sequence). The full variable domain, completed using reference TRBV7-9 and TRBJ2-1, is DTGVSQNPRHKITKRGQNVTFRCDPISEHNRLYWYRQTLGQGPEFLTYFQNEAQLEKSRLLSDRFSAERPKGSFSTLEIQRTEQGDSAMYLCASTQADSDNEQFFGPGTRLTVL.

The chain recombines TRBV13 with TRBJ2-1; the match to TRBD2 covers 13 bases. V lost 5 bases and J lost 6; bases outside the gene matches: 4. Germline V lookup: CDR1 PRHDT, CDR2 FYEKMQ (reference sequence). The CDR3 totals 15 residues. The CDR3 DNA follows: TGTGCCAGCAGCCCGGGACTAGCGGGAAGCAATGAGCAGTTCTTC. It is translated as CASSPGLAGSNEQFF.

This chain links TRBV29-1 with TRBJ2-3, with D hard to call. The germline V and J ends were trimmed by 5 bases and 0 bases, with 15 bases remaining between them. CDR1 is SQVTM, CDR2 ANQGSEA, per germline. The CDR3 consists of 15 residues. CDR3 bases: TGCAGCGTTCGATCGCCAGCGACTAGCACAGATACGCAGTATTTT. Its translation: CSVRSPATSTDTQYF.

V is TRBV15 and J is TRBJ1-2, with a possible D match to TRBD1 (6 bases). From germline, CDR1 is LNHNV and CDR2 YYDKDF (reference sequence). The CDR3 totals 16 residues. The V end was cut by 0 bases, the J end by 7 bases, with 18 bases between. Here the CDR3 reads CATSRDRSGRGSGYTF. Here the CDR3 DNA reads TGTGCCACCAGCAGAGATCGGAGTGGCAGGGGCAGTGGCTACACCTTC.

The CDR3 DNA is TGCGCCAGCAGCTCCGCCGGGTTACCCCTCCACTTT. Amino acids: CASSSAGLPLHF. This chain links TRBV5-1 with TRBJ1-6; unclear D gene. The CDR3 spans 12 residues. Germline V gene lookup returns CDR1 SGHRS and CDR2 YFSETQ. V lost 3 bases and J 12 bases, leaving 10 bases between the germline ends. Full variable domain (rest looked up from reference TRBV5-1 and TRBJ1-6): KAGVTQTPRYLIKTRGQQVTLSCSPISGHRSVSWYQQTPGQGLQFLFEYFSETQRNKGNFPGRFSGRQFSNSRSEMNVSTLELGDSALYLCASSSAGLPLHFGNGTRLTVT.

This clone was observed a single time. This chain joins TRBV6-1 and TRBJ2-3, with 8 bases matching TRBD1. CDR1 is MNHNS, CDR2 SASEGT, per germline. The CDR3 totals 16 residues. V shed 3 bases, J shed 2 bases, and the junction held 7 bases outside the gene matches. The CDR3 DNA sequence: TGTGCCAGCAGTGATGGTTGGACAGGGACCACAGATACGCAGTATTTT. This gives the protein CASSDGWTGTTDTQYF.

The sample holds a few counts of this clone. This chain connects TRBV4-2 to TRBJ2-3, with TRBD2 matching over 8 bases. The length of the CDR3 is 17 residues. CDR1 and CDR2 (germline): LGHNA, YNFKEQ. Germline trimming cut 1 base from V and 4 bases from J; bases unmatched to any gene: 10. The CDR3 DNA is TGTGCCAGCAGCCAAGTATGGCGGGGGGCCGGGGCAGATACGCAGTATTTT. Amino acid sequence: CASSQVWRGAGADTQYF.

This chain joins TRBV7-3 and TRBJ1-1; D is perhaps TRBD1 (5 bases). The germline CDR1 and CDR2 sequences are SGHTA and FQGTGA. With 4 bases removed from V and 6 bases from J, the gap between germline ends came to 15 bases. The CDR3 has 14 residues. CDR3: CASSSGGPTAEAFF. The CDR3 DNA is TGTGCCAGCAGCTCGGGGGGACCGACGGCTGAAGCTTTCTTT.

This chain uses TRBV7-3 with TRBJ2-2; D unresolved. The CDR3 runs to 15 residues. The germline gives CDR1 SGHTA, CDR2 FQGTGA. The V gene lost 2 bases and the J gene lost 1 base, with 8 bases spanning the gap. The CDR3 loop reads CASSLLPGNTGELFF. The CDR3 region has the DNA TGTGCCAGCAGCTTACTTCCAGGGAACACCGGGGAGCTGTTTTTT.

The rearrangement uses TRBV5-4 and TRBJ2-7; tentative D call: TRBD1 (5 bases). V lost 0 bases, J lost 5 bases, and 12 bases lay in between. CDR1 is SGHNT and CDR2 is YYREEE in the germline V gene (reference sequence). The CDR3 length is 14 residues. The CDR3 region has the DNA TGTGCCAGCAGCTTGGGCCCAGGGTACGACGAGCAGTACTTC. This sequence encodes CASSLGPGYDEQYF.

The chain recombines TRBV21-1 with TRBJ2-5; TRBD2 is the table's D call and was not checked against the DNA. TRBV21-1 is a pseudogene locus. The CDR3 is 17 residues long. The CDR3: CARSRPPELKRQETQYF. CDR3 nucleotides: TGTGCCAGGTCGAGGCCCCCCGAACTAAAACGCCAAGAGACCCAGTACTTC.